Sequencing of this T cell receptor beta chain was carried out in a study of blood T cell repertoires in COVID-19. About the study: The study drew acute and convalescent COVID-19 samples from the United States, Italy and Spain. T cells, B-cell-depleted T cells, or PBMCs supplied cDNA or gDNA.

This clone has just a few counts. Germline CDR1 SGHRS, CDR2 YFSETQ. V was pared by 4 bases and J by 7 bases, with 9 bases between. This CDR3 is built from 13 residues. Methods used by the authors: Amplification with reference gene primers provided the estimates of nucleated cell counts. TCRdb keeps only in-frame clones here, not all; method: immunoSEQ multiplex PCR. That table furnishes V, J and clone size, whereas the DNA furnished D and trimming. Of about 87,000 clones in the sample, around 90% are singletons; the top ten hold about 5%. Material: peripheral blood. The receptor comes from a woman aged 80 or over with acute or convalescent COVID-19. The V and J genes are TRBV5-1 and TRBJ1-6, with a tentative D call TRBD1 (6 bases). The CDR3 region has the DNA TGCGCCAGCAGCCCAGGACAGAATTCACCCCTCCACTTT. Translating it yields CASSPGQNSPLHF.